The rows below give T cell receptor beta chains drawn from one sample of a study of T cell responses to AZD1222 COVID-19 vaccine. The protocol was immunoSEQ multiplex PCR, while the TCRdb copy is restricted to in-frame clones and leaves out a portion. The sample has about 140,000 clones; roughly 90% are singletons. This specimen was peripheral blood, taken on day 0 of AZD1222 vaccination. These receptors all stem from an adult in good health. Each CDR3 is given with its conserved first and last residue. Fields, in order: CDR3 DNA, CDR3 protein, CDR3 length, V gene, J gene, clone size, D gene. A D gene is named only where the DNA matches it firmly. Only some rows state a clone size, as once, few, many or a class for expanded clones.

cdr3_nt: TGTGCCAGCAGCAATATGGGGAAGGGCACTGAAGCTTTCTTT
cdr3_aa: CASSNMGKGTEAFF
cdr3_length: 14
v_call: TRBV2
j_call: TRBJ1-1
clone_size: NA
d_call: NA

cdr3_nt: TGTGCCTGGAGTGTTGAAAACATTCAGTACTTC
cdr3_aa: CAWSVENIQYF
cdr3_length: 11
v_call: TRBV30
j_call: TRBJ2-4
clone_size: NA
d_call: NA

cdr3_nt: TGTGCTAGTGGTTTGGGTACAGGGAGAGGGGCCTACGAGCAGTACTTC
cdr3_aa: CASGLGTGRGAYEQYF
cdr3_length: 16
v_call: TRBV12-5
j_call: TRBJ2-7
clone_size: NA
d_call: NA

cdr3_nt: TGTGCCAGCAGCGTAGGCCTAGCGGGAGGAACAGATACGCAGTATTTT
cdr3_aa: CASSVGLAGGTDTQYF
cdr3_length: 16
v_call: TRBV9
j_call: TRBJ2-3
clone_size: few
d_call: TRBD2

cdr3_nt: TGTGCCAGCAGCGTATCGGAGCTGTTGTCCTACGAGCAGTACTTC
cdr3_aa: CASSVSELLSYEQYF
cdr3_length: 15
v_call: TRBV9
j_call: TRBJ2-7
clone_size: NA
d_call: NA

cdr3_nt: TGTGCCACCATGCCTGGACTAGCGGGAGGGCCCCGGTACAATGAGCAGTTCTTC
cdr3_aa: CATMPGLAGGPRYNEQFF
cdr3_length: 18
v_call: TRBV24-1
j_call: TRBJ2-1
clone_size: NA
d_call: TRBD2

cdr3_nt: TGTGCCAGCACTTTTGAGACAGGGGGCAATCAGCCCCAGCATTTT
cdr3_aa: CASTFETGGNQPQHF
cdr3_length: 15
v_call: TRBV7-8
j_call: TRBJ1-5
clone_size: NA
d_call: TRBD1

cdr3_nt: TGTGCCAGCAGTTTAAGTGGCGACGGGTATTGGAACACTGAAGCTTTCTTT
cdr3_aa: CASSLSGDGYWNTEAFF
cdr3_length: 17
v_call: TRBV28
j_call: TRBJ1-1
clone_size: NA
d_call: NA

cdr3_nt: TGCAGTGCTCATCAAGAGACCCAGTACTTC
cdr3_aa: CSAHQETQYF
cdr3_length: 10
v_call: TRBV20-1
j_call: TRBJ2-5
clone_size: NA
d_call: NA

cdr3_nt: TGTGCCAGCAGCCAAGAGGGACATCGGAGCTCTGGAAACACCATATATTTT
cdr3_aa: CASSQEGHRSSGNTIYF
cdr3_length: 17
v_call: TRBV4-2
j_call: TRBJ1-3
clone_size: NA
d_call: NA

cdr3_nt: TGTGCCACCAGCAGACCAGGGGGGCAAGAGACCCAGTACTTC
cdr3_aa: CATSRPGGQETQYF
cdr3_length: 14
v_call: TRBV15
j_call: TRBJ2-5
clone_size: NA
d_call: NA

cdr3_nt: TGTGCCAGCGATCAAACCGGGACAGGGGAGGAAAAACTGTTTTTT
cdr3_aa: CASDQTGTGEEKLFF
cdr3_length: 15
v_call: TRBV27
j_call: TRBJ1-4
clone_size: NA
d_call: TRBD1

cdr3_nt: TGTGCCAGCAGCCGACAGGGGGCGAGAGGCGAGCAGTACTTC
cdr3_aa: CASSRQGARGEQYF
cdr3_length: 14
v_call: TRBV7-9
j_call: TRBJ2-7
clone_size: NA
d_call: TRBD1

cdr3_nt: TGTGCCAGCAGCCCCAAGCGCCAGGGGGCCTACGAGCAGTACTTC
cdr3_aa: CASSPKRQGAYEQYF
cdr3_length: 15
v_call: TRBV7-6
j_call: TRBJ2-7
clone_size: once
d_call: TRBD1

cdr3_nt: TGTGCCAGCAGTTTCCGGGACAGGGGCTATGGCTACACCTTC
cdr3_aa: CASSFRDRGYGYTF
cdr3_length: 14
v_call: TRBV28
j_call: TRBJ1-2
clone_size: NA
d_call: TRBD1

cdr3_nt: TGTGCCAGCAGGTACACAGGGGATTATGGCTACACCTTC
cdr3_aa: CASRYTGDYGYTF
cdr3_length: 13
v_call: TRBV6-5
j_call: TRBJ1-2
clone_size: NA
d_call: TRBD1

cdr3_nt: TGTGCCACCAGTGATCCAAAAGGACTAGCGGGAGGTGGGGAGCTGTTTTTT
cdr3_aa: CATSDPKGLAGGGELFF
cdr3_length: 17
v_call: TRBV24-1
j_call: TRBJ2-2
clone_size: NA
d_call: TRBD2

cdr3_nt: TGTGCCAGCAGTTGGGGGACGGCCAACACCGGGGAGCTGTTTTTT
cdr3_aa: CASSWGTANTGELFF
cdr3_length: 15
v_call: TRBV28
j_call: TRBJ2-2
clone_size: once
d_call: NA

cdr3_nt: TGTGCCAGCAGCCAAGGAAGCGCGTCTGGAAACACCATATATTTT
cdr3_aa: CASSQGSASGNTIYF
cdr3_length: 15
v_call: TRBV7-9
j_call: TRBJ1-3
clone_size: NA
d_call: NA

cdr3_nt: TGTGCCAGCAGCTTAGTGGCTAGCGGGAGTGCGAGCTCCTACAATGAGCAGTTCTTC
cdr3_aa: CASSLVASGSASSYNEQFF
cdr3_length: 19
v_call: TRBV7-2
j_call: TRBJ2-1
clone_size: NA
d_call: TRBD2

cdr3_nt: TGCGCCAGCAGCCAAGGCCCTCAGCGGGGGCCATACAATGAGCAGTTCTTC
cdr3_aa: CASSQGPQRGPYNEQFF
cdr3_length: 17
v_call: TRBV4-1
j_call: TRBJ2-1
clone_size: NA
d_call: TRBD2

cdr3_nt: TGTGCCTGGAATCGGGACAGGCTCTACGAGCAGTACTTC
cdr3_aa: CAWNRDRLYEQYF
cdr3_length: 13
v_call: TRBV30
j_call: TRBJ2-7
clone_size: NA
d_call: TRBD1